The next 32 T cell receptor beta chains were all read from a single sample in a study of human T cells and chemical hapten exposure. Time point denoted: patch test 1, 2 weeks after DPC sensitization. Treatment: therapeutic diphenylcyclopropenone sensitization with weekly scalp DPC. MiXCR was run by TCRdb on the RACE reads, yielding one entry per CDR3 protein. This table holds some 190,000 distinct CDR3 sequences, 20% to 25% found once. Sequenced here: whole blood, sampled in connection with sensitization to the hapten diphenylcyclopropenone (DPC). The origin of the receptors is a woman aged 50 to 60 with alopecia areata. Some clones in this sample may be carry-over from other donors' samples.

This clonotype was seen a few times. This chain connects TRBV10-2 to TRBJ2-3; no firm D call. V was shortened by 5 bases and J by 5 bases, with 8 bases between the two germline ends. The CDR3 has 12 amino acids. Germline V gives CDR1 WSHSY, CDR2 SAAADI. CDR3: CASSPSGDTQYF. The CDR3 nucleotides read TGCGCCAGCAGTCCCTCGGGAGATACGCAGTATTTT.

This clonotype was observed once. The chain is built from TRBV11-2 and TRBJ1-2; 11 bases line up with TRBD1. With V trimmed by 4 bases and J by 0 bases, 7 bases remained unmatched. The CDR3 runs 17 residues. Germline CDR1 reads SGHAT; CDR2 reads FQNNGV. The CDR3 is CASSWDRGISSNYGYTF. The DNA for the CDR3 is TGTGCCAGCAGCTGGGACAGGGGGATTTCTTCTAACTATGGCTACACCTTC.

This clonotype came up a few times. The chain joins TRBV3-1 to TRBJ2-5; D gene uncertain. CDR3 length: 11 amino acids. Germline V lookup: CDR1 LGHDT, CDR2 YNNKEL (reference sequence). Trimming left V 0 bases short and J 5 bases short, with 1 base between. The chain's CDR3 is CASSQDETQYF. Written as DNA, the CDR3 is TGTGCCAGCAGCCAAGATGAGACCCAGTACTTC.

The chain links TRBV20-1 to TRBJ2-5; TRBD2 might be the D (6 bases). Trimming cost V 4 bases and J 7 bases, with 19 bases left between them. The CDR3 sequence is 14 residues long. Germline V gene lookup returns CDR1 DFQATT and CDR2 SNEGSKA (reference sequence). CDR3 in DNA: TGCAGTGCTACAAGAACCGGTTTGGGGGGGACCCAGTACTTC. It yields the protein CSATRTGLGGTQYF.

The rearrangement uses TRBV29-1 and TRBJ1-1, with D perhaps TRBD1 (5 bases). V dropped 0 bases and J dropped 8 bases, with 13 bases sitting between them. Germline V gene data show CDR1 as SQVTM and CDR2 as ANQGSEA. CDR3 size: 13 residues. The CDR3 loop reads CSVEESQGTEAFF. Written as DNA, the CDR3 is TGCAGCGTTGAAGAAAGCCAAGGGACCGAAGCTTTCTTT.

The chain links TRBV20-1 to TRBJ2-7, with D perhaps TRBD1 or TRBD2 (5 bases each). Per germline, CDR1 DFQATT and CDR2 SNEGSKA (reference sequence). The germline V and J ends were trimmed by 3 bases and 6 bases, with 12 bases remaining between them. This CDR3 is 12 amino acids long. The chain's CDR3 is CSASGALFEQYF. In DNA, the CDR3 is TGCAGTGCTAGCGGGGCCCTTTTCGAGCAGTACTTC.

This clonotype was seen more than once but under ten times. CDR3: CASSFQGPRTQYF. CDR3 nucleotide sequence: TGTGCCAGCAGTTTCCAGGGGCCAAGGACCCAGTACTTC. The genes are TRBV28 and TRBJ2-5; D is possibly TRBD1 (6 bases). The V end lost 3 bases, the J end lost 7 bases, and 12 bases lay between the germline ends. The CDR3 spans 13 residues. Germline loops: CDR1 MDHEN, CDR2 SYDVKM.

This clonotype appeared a few times. The chain uses TRBV5-1 and TRBJ2-2, with 12 nucleotides matching TRBD2. Trimming took 0 bases from V and 3 from J; bases not matched to a gene: 6. This CDR3 comprises 18 residues. The germline gives CDR1 SGHRS, CDR2 YFSETQ. In DNA form, the CDR3 reads TGCGCCAGCAGCTTGGAACTAGCGGGAGGTACGGACACCGGGGAGCTGTTTTTT. This sequence encodes CASSLELAGGTDTGELFF.

In its sample, this clonotype was seen a few times. CDR3: CSARPPRTGLSSPLHF. As DNA, the CDR3 is TGCAGTGCTAGACCACCCCGGACAGGGTTGTCTTCACCCCTCCACTTT. V gene TRBV20-1 combines with J gene TRBJ1-6, with 8 nucleotides matching TRBD1. V lost 2 bases to trimming and J lost 9 bases; unmatched junction nucleotides: 12. Germline V gene lookup returns CDR1 DFQATT and CDR2 SNEGSKA (reference sequence). The CDR3 is 16 residues long.

The chain links TRBV13 to TRBJ1-6; 12 nucleotides agree with TRBD1. V gave up 7 bases and J gave up 10 bases; unmatched junction bases: 8. This CDR3 comprises 15 residues. Germline V gene sequence: CDR1 PRHDT, CDR2 FYEKMQ (reference sequence). CDR3 residues: CASTTWDRGPSPLHF. The CDR3 bases are TGTGCCAGCACGACCTGGGACAGGGGGCCATCACCCCTCCACTTT.

The chain employs TRBV5-1 and TRBJ2-1; no clear D. The V end lost 0 bases, the J end lost 2 bases, and 9 bases lay between the germline ends. The CDR3 is made up of 15 amino acids. CDR1 is SGHRS, CDR2 YFSETQ, per germline. The CDR3 nucleotides are TGCGCCAGCAGCTTGGAGGCAGTAGCCTACAATGAGCAGTTCTTC. Translation gives CASSLEAVAYNEQFF.

This clonotype was seen ten or more times. The chain uses TRBV12-5 and TRBJ2-7, with TRBD2 matching over 7 bases. V shed 7 bases and J 2 bases; nucleotides not matched to a gene: 8. The CDR3 spans 14 residues. Germline V gene sequence: CDR1 LGHNT, CDR2 FRNRAP. CDR3 DNA sequence: TGTGCTAGTGCCACGGGGGGTCCCCCCTACGAGCAGTACTTC. It encodes CASATGGPPYEQYF. Full variable domain (remainder filled in from reference TRBV12-5 and TRBJ2-7): DARVTQTPRHKVTEMGQEVTMRCQPILGHNTVFWYRQTMMQGLELLAYFRNRAPLDDSGMPKDRFSAEMPDATLATLKIQPSEPRDSAVYFCASATGGPPYEQYFGPGTRLTVT.

This chain joins TRBV7-9 and TRBJ2-3, with TRBD2 as a possible D gene (7 bases). The CDR3 covers 16 residues. Trimming pared 4 bases from V and 3 bases from J, leaving 17 bases between. Germline V gene sequence: CDR1 SEHNR, CDR2 FQNEAQ (reference sequence). The CDR3 coding sequence is TGTGCCAGCAGCTCGGGGGGCAGGGGTCGGACAGATACGCAGTATTTT. Translation gives CASSSGGRGRTDTQYF.

This clonotype showed up just a few times. This sequence joins TRBV4-1 and TRBJ2-1; TRBD1 agrees at 7 bases. The CDR3 spans 15 residues. Trimming cost V 1 base and J 6 bases; bases outside gene matches: 6. Germline CDR1 reads MGHRA; CDR2 reads YSYEKL. Here the CDR3 reads CASSQVQGYSNEQFF. CDR3 nucleotides: TGCGCCAGCAGCCAAGTACAGGGGTACTCCAATGAGCAGTTCTTC.

The chain links TRBV27 to TRBJ1-5; D perhaps matches TRBD1 (5 bases). Trimming pared 3 bases from V and 0 bases from J, leaving 9 bases between. The CDR3 runs 15 residues. Germline lookup yields CDR1 MNHEY and CDR2 SMNVEV (reference sequence). The CDR3 protein is CASSLGRYSNQPQHF. In nucleotides, the CDR3 is TGTGCCAGCAGTTTGGGACGCTATAGCAATCAGCCCCAGCATTTT.

This chain uses TRBV29-1 with TRBJ2-5, with 11 bases lining up with TRBD2. The ends lost 4 bases at V and 5 bases at J; junction bases unmatched: 21. The CDR3 consists of 19 residues. Germline V gene data show CDR1 as SQVTM and CDR2 as ANQGSEA. CDR3 nucleotides: TGCAGCGTTGTCGGTTCCGGGACTAGCGGTTTTCCGGCAGGGGAGACCCAGTACTTC. Its translation: CSVVGSGTSGFPAGETQYF.

There are a few counts of this clonotype. This chain uses TRBV5-1 with TRBJ1-6; 9 bases line up with TRBD1. CDR3 length: 15 amino acids. V shed 0 bases and J 9 bases; nucleotides not matched to a gene: 4. Germline V gene data show CDR1 as SGHRS and CDR2 as YFSETQ. CDR3 region: CASSLGQGEGSPLHF. The DNA for the CDR3 is TGCGCCAGCAGCTTGGGACAGGGGGAAGGTTCACCCCTCCACTTT.

This clonotype was seen a few times. V usage is TRBV5-4 and J usage is TRBJ1-2; TRBD1 matches 7 bases. Germline CDR1 is SGHNT and CDR2 is YYREEE (reference sequence). The J segment lost 4 bases and the V segment lost 3 bases, leaving 9 bases of the junction unmatched. This CDR3 comprises 15 residues. The chain's CDR3 is CASSSGTDLVYGYTF. CDR3 nucleotides: TGTGCCAGCAGCTCAGGGACAGATCTCGTCTATGGCTACACCTTC.

The V call is TRBV29-1, the J call TRBJ2-1; no clear D. The CDR3 is 12 amino acids. Trimming removed 7 bases at V and 2 bases at J, with 9 bases between. CDR1 and CDR2 (germline): SQVTM, ANQGSEA. The CDR3 protein is CSGAETYNEQFF. Written as DNA, the CDR3 is TGCAGCGGGGCAGAGACCTACAATGAGCAGTTCTTC.

This clonotype was seen repeatedly, ten times or more. The chain combines TRBV2 with TRBJ1-5; D possibly corresponds to TRBD1 (6 bases). V was clipped by 0 bases and J by 7 bases, with 13 bases between them. Germline CDR1 SNHLY, CDR2 FYNNEI. This CDR3 is built from 15 residues. The CDR3: CASSEAPGGHQPQHF. The CDR3 nucleotides read TGTGCCAGCAGTGAAGCGCCCGGGGGCCACCAGCCCCAGCATTTT. The full variable domain, completed using reference TRBV2 and TRBJ1-5, is EPEVTQTPSHQVTQMGQEVILRCVPISNHLYFYWYRQILGQKVEFLVSFYNNEISEKSEIFDDQFSVERPDGSNFTLKIRSTKLEDSAMYFCASSEAPGGHQPQHFGDGTRLSIL.

The CDR3 coding sequence is TGTGCCAGCAGCCCGGTCCTACCCAACACTGAAGCTTTCTTT. It translates to CASSPVLPNTEAFF. The V call is TRBV12-3 or TRBV12-4, the J call TRBJ1-1; unclear D gene. The CDR3 is 14 residues long. Trimming shortened V by 6 bases and J by 2 bases, and 13 bases separated the two germline ends.

The chain combines TRBV14 with TRBJ2-7; tentative D call: TRBD1 (5 bases). Trimming removed 4 bases from V and 6 bases from J, with 16 bases in between. Germline values: CDR1 SGHDN, CDR2 FVKESK. This CDR3 has 14 residues. In DNA form, the CDR3 reads TGTGCCAGCAGCCCTTGGACCCAACAGGCCGAGCAGTACTTC. Its translation: CASSPWTQQAEQYF.

There are a few counts of this clonotype. This chain links TRBV5-1 with TRBJ2-6; TRBD1 is a possible D gene (6 bases). CDR3 size: 16 residues. Trimming stripped 1 base from V and 2 bases from J, with 10 bases between. Per the germline V gene, CDR1 is SGHRS and CDR2 is YFSETQ. Here the CDR3 reads CASSLNTGTGANVLTF. In DNA, the CDR3 is TGCGCCAGCAGCTTGAATACAGGGACTGGGGCCAACGTCCTGACTTTC.

This clonotype was seen a few times. The rearrangement uses TRBV6-6 and TRBJ2-7; 10 bases are shared with TRBD2. CDR3 length equals 18 residues. Germline trimming cut 2 bases from V and 4 bases from J; bases unmatched to any gene: 14. Germline-derived CDR1 and CDR2 are MNHNY and SVGAGI (reference sequence). The DNA of the CDR3 is TGTGCCAGCAGTTACGGTTCCGATCTAGCGGGAGTCTTATACGAGCAGTACTTC. Translation: CASSYGSDLAGVLYEQYF.

The sample holds a few counts of this clonotype. The rearrangement uses TRBV18 and TRBJ1-3, with a tentative D call TRBD1 (5 bases). CDR3 length: 15 amino acids. The germline V gene has CDR1 KGHSH and CDR2 LQKENI. V lost 5 bases and J 0 bases, leaving 11 bases between the germline ends. The CDR3 sequence: CASSTTASSGNTIYF. As DNA, the CDR3 is TGTGCCAGCTCAACGACAGCCAGCTCTGGAAACACCATATATTTT.

This clonotype was seen ten or more times. The chain is built from TRBV7-2 and TRBJ2-7; TRBD2 matches at 14 bases. The ends lost 2 bases at V and 7 bases at J; junction bases unmatched: 13. The CDR3 contains 18 residues. Germline loops: CDR1 SGHTA, CDR2 FQGNSA. The CDR3 here is CASSLTPRLAGGLGEQYF. DNA of the CDR3: TGTGCCAGCAGCTTAACACCAAGACTAGCGGGAGGGCTGGGGGAGCAGTACTTC.

In its sample, this clonotype was seen a few times. This rearrangement joins TRBV15 to TRBJ1-2; D might be TRBD1 (6 bases). Germline loops: CDR1 LNHNV, CDR2 YYDKDF (reference sequence). The CDR3 spans 12 residues. V was shortened by 0 bases and J by 8 bases, with 7 bases between the two germline ends. The CDR3 loop is CATSRDRGGYTF. For the CDR3, the DNA is TGTGCCACCAGCAGAGACAGGGGAGGCTACACCTTC.

This clonotype has a count of ten or more. The rearrangement links TRBV28 to TRBJ2-3; unclear D gene. CDR1 is MDHEN and CDR2 is SYDVKM in the germline V gene. The CDR3 contains 12 residues. V shed 5 bases and J shed 4 bases, with 7 bases lying between them. The CDR3 sequence: CASSLLADTQYF. The CDR3 DNA is TGTGCCAGCAGTCTCTTGGCAGATACGCAGTATTTT.

This clonotype came up a few times. The CDR3 DNA reads TGTGCCAGCAGAGGGGCGAGGGAGCAGTACTTC. Residues: CASRGAREQYF. The chain joins TRBV2 to TRBJ2-7; D is possibly TRBD1 (5 bases). V gave up 6 bases and J gave up 7 bases, with 10 bases separating them. CDR3 length: 11 amino acids. Per germline, CDR1 SNHLY and CDR2 FYNNEI.

The gene calls are TRBV7-3 and TRBJ2-3; D possibly corresponds to TRBD2 (5 bases). The length of the CDR3 is 14 residues. Germline CDR1 and CDR2: SGHTA and FQGTGA. Trimming removed 2 bases at V and 5 bases at J, with 11 bases between. CDR3 sequence reads: CASSLAGGIDTQYF. The DNA of the CDR3 is TGTGCCAGCAGCTTAGCGGGTGGGATAGATACGCAGTATTTT.

This clonotype was detected only a few times. This chain uses TRBV20-1 with TRBJ2-3; 7 nucleotides line up with TRBD1. This CDR3 contains 12 residues. The V gene's germline CDR1 is DFQATT and CDR2 SNEGSKA (reference sequence). V gave up 6 bases and J gave up 4 bases; unmatched junction bases: 4. The CDR3 coding sequence is TGCAGTGCGCGGACAGGACCAGATACGCAGTATTTT. This translates into CSARTGPDTQYF.

This clonotype was observed a handful of times. The rearrangement links TRBV28 to TRBJ1-5; D may be TRBD1 (6 bases). The CDR3 spans 15 residues. Trimming took off 7 bases at V and 9 bases at J, with 22 bases between the two ends. The germline gives CDR1 MDHEN, CDR2 SYDVKM. Here the CDR3 DNA reads TGTGCCAGCACCCTCTCGGACAGACTCTATTTGCCCCAGCATTTT. Residues: CASTLSDRLYLPQHF.